This T cell receptor beta chain was documented in a study of yellow fever vaccine responses in identical twins. TCRdb re-derived calls from the RT-PCR reads in MiXCR, one entry per CDR3 protein. Among about 23,000 distinct CDR3 sequences listed, roughly 80% were seen once. Regarding the study as a whole: Twins reportedly mounted vaccine T cell responses that seemed partly convergent, partly personalized.

Remarks on this clonotype: Its antigen is still unknown.

The source was T cells from blood (PBMCs), unsorted or a sorted subset (not recorded which), collected before or after yellow fever vaccination (not recorded which). The sequence came from a woman in her late teens or twenties who received the yellow fever vaccine.

The CDR3 protein is CSARVGALRSYNEQFF. In nucleotides, the CDR3 is TGCAGTGCTAGAGTGGGGGCGCTTAGGTCCTACAATGAGCAGTTCTTC. This chain links TRBV20-1 with TRBJ2-1; D possibly corresponds to TRBD1 (6 bases). There are 16 residues in the CDR3. Trimming took 1 base from V and 1 from J, leaving 14 bases between them. CDR1 DFQATT and CDR2 SNEGSKA come from the germline V gene (reference sequence).